A single sample is the source of the 32 T cell receptor beta chains below, sequenced in a study of T-cell reconstitution after alpha-beta-depleted transplantation in children. During its preparation, the TCRbeta library received unique molecular identifiers. MiXCR, applied by TCRdb to the PCR reads, yields one record per CDR3 protein. The sample includes about 440,000 distinct CDR3 sequences, roughly 44% seen only once; the top ten take 25% to 30%. The sample was PBMCs, taken before TCRalphabeta/CD19-depleted stem cell transplant. The receptors come from a girl aged 2 to 10 with aplastic anemia, due to receive a stem cell transplant.

V usage is TRBV20-1 and J usage is TRBJ2-1; 11 bases map to TRBD2. The V gene's germline CDR1 is DFQATT and CDR2 SNEGSKA (reference sequence). CDR3 length equals 14 residues. The junction had 6 bases not matched to a gene; V was cut back by 6 bases and J by 5 bases. The CDR3 DNA sequence: TGCAGTGCGCAAACTAGCGGGAGTCACAATGAGCAGTTCTTC. Translated, it gives CSAQTSGSHNEQFF.

The chain recombines TRBV29-1 with TRBJ2-1; D may correspond to TRBD1 or TRBD2 (5 bases each). Per the germline V gene, CDR1 is SQVTM and CDR2 is ANQGSEA. The germline V and J ends were trimmed by 8 bases and 9 bases, with 20 bases remaining between them. The CDR3 consists of 13 residues. As DNA, the CDR3 is TGCAGCTCCCCTGGGACCTCCTTTGCTGAGCAGTTCTTC. The encoded protein is CSSPGTSFAEQFF.

This clonotype was detected ten times or more. This chain connects TRBV29-1 to TRBJ2-7; 7 bases match TRBD1. Germline-derived CDR1 and CDR2 are SQVTM and ANQGSEA. The CDR3 loop spans 15 amino acids. V lost 1 base, J lost 3 bases, and 9 bases stayed unmatched. The CDR3: CSVEGLENRGYEQYF. CDR3 coding DNA: TGCAGCGTTGAAGGTTTAGAGAACAGGGGCTACGAGCAGTACTTC.

This clonotype appeared once. The rearrangement uses TRBV12-3 or TRBV12-4 and TRBJ2-3; perhaps D is TRBD1 or TRBD2 (5 bases each). The CDR3 covers 16 residues. With 4 bases removed from V and 2 bases from J, the gap between germline ends came to 16 bases. The CDR3 coding sequence is TGTGCCAGCAGTTCCCTCTACAGGACTCACACAGATACGCAGTATTTT. This encodes CASSSLYRTHTDTQYF.

This rearrangement joins TRBV6-5 to TRBJ2-5; 8 nucleotides align to TRBD2. CDR3 length: 17 residues. Germline values: CDR1 MNHEY, CDR2 SVGAGI. V gave up 0 bases and J gave up 5 bases; unmatched junction bases: 11. This chain's CDR3 is CASSYSMGGGPRETQYF. The CDR3 coding sequence is TGTGCCAGCAGTTACTCGATGGGCGGGGGGCCGAGGGAGACCCAGTACTTC.

Only one count was recorded for this clonotype. The chain combines TRBV14 with TRBJ1-2, with 9 bases lining up with TRBD1. CDR1 is SGHDN and CDR2 is FVKESK in the germline V gene. The CDR3 sequence is 14 residues long. V trimming: 3 bases; J trimming: 3 bases; junction bases outside the gene matches: 2. DNA for the CDR3: TGTGCCAGCAGCCAGCGACAGGGGGACTATGGCTACACCTTC. Protein product: CASSQRQGDYGYTF.

In this sample, this clonotype turned up many times. This chain joins TRBV5-6 and TRBJ2-2; 12 bases are a match to TRBD1. The germline CDR1 and CDR2 sequences are SGHDT and YYEEEE. Trimming took 2 bases from V and 6 from J; bases not matched to a gene: 2. This CDR3 spans 15 amino acids. The CDR3, as DNA: TGTGCCAGCAGCTTCGGGACAGGGGGCTCCGGGGAGCTGTTTTTT. Translating it yields CASSFGTGGSGELFF.

This chain connects TRBV20-1 to TRBJ1-2; TRBD1 might be the D (5 bases). This CDR3 has 13 residues. CDR1 is DFQATT and CDR2 is SNEGSKA in the germline V gene (reference sequence). Trimming took 3 bases from V and 1 from J, leaving 9 bases between them. In nucleotides, the CDR3 is TGCAGTGCTAGGGGAGGGGTTAACTATGGCTACACCTTC. Its protein is CSARGGVNYGYTF.

The genes are TRBV1 and TRBJ2-1; the table names TRBD2, a call not compared with the DNA. TRBV1 is a pseudogene. This CDR3 comprises 14 residues. Here the CDR3 reads CTSSQGGGVNEQFF. The CDR3 region has the DNA TGCACCAGCAGCCAAGGCGGGGGGGTCAATGAGCAGTTCTTC.

This clonotype has only a few counts. The chain recombines TRBV24-1 with TRBJ2-1; 9 bases are a match to TRBD1. Germline lookup yields CDR1 KGHDR and CDR2 SFDVKD. CDR3 length: 17 residues. The ends lost 3 bases at V and 5 bases at J; junction bases unmatched: 10. The CDR3 sequence is CATSDRGFGTGNNEQFF. CDR3 coding DNA: TGTGCCACCAGTGATCGGGGATTCGGGACAGGGAACAATGAGCAGTTCTTC.

Ten or more counts support this clonotype. The chain links TRBV6-1 to TRBJ1-2, with D unresolved. The CDR3 extends over 10 amino acids. Germline-derived CDR1 and CDR2 are MNHNS and SASEGT. Trimming left V 2 bases short and J 5 bases short, with 0 bases between. The CDR3 is CASSEYGYTF. In DNA form, the CDR3 reads TGTGCCAGCAGTGAATATGGCTACACCTTC.

This clonotype was detected only once. V is TRBV5-5 and J is TRBJ2-7, with 7 bases fitting TRBD1. CDR3 length: 14 amino acids. The germline V gene has CDR1 SGHKS and CDR2 YYEKEE (reference sequence). Trimming cost V 1 base and J 1 base; bases outside gene matches: 2. CDR3 nucleotides: TGTGCCAGCAGCTTGAAACAGGGGTCCTACGAGCAGTACTTC. Residues: CASSLKQGSYEQYF.

This chain's CDR3 is CASSYGTGVGNTEAFF. CDR3 nucleotides: TGTGCCAGCAGCTACGGGACAGGGGTTGGTAACACTGAAGCTTTCTTT. The V and J genes are TRBV7-9 and TRBJ1-1; TRBD1 matches 10 bases. Germline trimming cut 4 bases from V and 2 bases from J; bases unmatched to any gene: 7. Per the germline V gene, CDR1 is SEHNR and CDR2 is FQNEAQ (reference sequence). This CDR3 contains 16 residues.

This clonotype was picked up many times. The rearrangement uses TRBV20-1 and TRBJ2-4, with a weak D call TRBD2 (7 bases). The length of the CDR3 is 14 residues. Trimming took 3 bases from V and 7 from J, leaving 16 bases between them. Germline CDR1 is DFQATT and CDR2 is SNEGSKA (reference sequence). This CDR3 is CSASAPGGRNIQYF. The CDR3 nucleotides read TGCAGTGCTAGTGCCCCCGGGGGGCGGAACATTCAGTACTTC.

This clonotype was seen ten or more times. This chain joins TRBV29-1 and TRBJ2-7, with 9 bases fitting TRBD2. With V trimmed by 5 bases and J by 6 bases, 11 bases remained unmatched. From germline, CDR1 is SQVTM and CDR2 ANQGSEA. The CDR3 totals 14 residues. CDR3 DNA: TGCAGCGTTAGTGATAGCGGGAGAACCCTCGAGCAGTACTTC. Its translation: CSVSDSGRTLEQYF.

The chain has TRBV11-2 and TRBJ2-5, with D possibly matching TRBD2 (5 bases). CDR3 length equals 12 residues. The V end lost 0 bases, the J end lost 13 bases, and 12 bases lay between the germline ends. In germline, CDR1 is SGHAT, CDR2 FQNNGV. CDR3 DNA: TGTGCCAGCAGCTTAGATGGGCGGGTCCCGTACTTC. This gives the protein CASSLDGRVPYF.

V and J are TRBV29-1 and TRBJ2-6, with no clear D. CDR1 SQVTM and CDR2 ANQGSEA come from the germline V gene. The CDR3 has 11 residues. With 5 bases removed from V and 1 base from J, the gap between germline ends came to 0 bases. CDR3 in DNA: TGCAGCGTTTCTGGGGCCAACGTCCTGACTTTC. Its translation is CSVSGANVLTF.

The chain combines TRBV18 with TRBJ1-2; TRBD1 might be the D (6 bases). CDR1 is KGHSH, CDR2 LQKENI, per germline. The CDR3 is made up of 12 amino acids. Trimming pared 10 bases from V and 3 bases from J, leaving 12 bases between. In DNA, the CDR3 is TGTGCCACTCACGGGACATACTATGGCTACACCTTC. The encoded protein is CATHGTYYGYTF.

This clonotype appeared a few times. This rearrangement joins TRBV10-1 to TRBJ2-1, with unresolved D. V was pared by 5 bases and J by 8 bases, with 13 bases between. The CDR3 is 13 residues long. Germline V gives CDR1 WNHNN, CDR2 SYGVQD (reference sequence). The DNA for the CDR3 is TGCGCCAGCAGTCTAGGACCAACGGATGAGCAGTTCTTC. Amino acids: CASSLGPTDEQFF.

This chain uses TRBV12-3 or TRBV12-4 with TRBJ2-7; 11 positions agree with TRBD2. The CDR3 loop spans 15 amino acids. V was pared by 4 bases and J by 3 bases, with 5 bases of the junction left unmatched. For the CDR3, the DNA is TGTGCCAGCAGTTCGGGACTAGCGGCCGTCTACGAGCAGTACTTC. It encodes CASSSGLAAVYEQYF.

This clonotype has a handful of counts. The chain carries TRBV11-1 and TRBJ2-4; D could derive from TRBD1 or TRBD2 (5 bases each). Germline-derived CDR1 and CDR2 are SGHAT and FQDESV (reference sequence). CDR3 size: 14 residues. The V gene lost 0 bases and the J gene lost 6 bases, with 9 bases spanning the gap. The CDR3 here is CASSLATRGNIQYF. The DNA of the CDR3 is TGTGCCAGCAGCTTAGCTACTAGGGGAAACATTCAGTACTTC.

This chain uses TRBV7-6 with TRBJ2-1; D may be TRBD1 (5 bases). Germline V CDR1 and CDR2: SGHVS, FNYEAQ. The V gene lost 5 bases and the J gene lost 7 bases, with 12 bases spanning the gap. The CDR3 runs 13 residues. The CDR3 here is CASSLQGTNEQFF. The CDR3 DNA follows: TGTGCCAGCAGCCTGCAGGGAACAAATGAGCAGTTCTTC.

The chain carries TRBV28 and TRBJ2-7; the D is unclear. The CDR3 sequence is 14 residues long. Germline CDR1 is MDHEN and CDR2 is SYDVKM. Trimming took 6 bases from V and 4 from J, leaving 16 bases between them. The CDR3 protein is CASSPRAPQYEQYF. As DNA, the CDR3 is TGTGCCAGCAGCCCCCGGGCCCCCCAGTACGAGCAGTACTTC.

The chain uses TRBV27 and TRBJ2-5; 10 positions agree with TRBD2. The ends lost 2 bases at V and 10 bases at J; junction bases unmatched: 7. The V gene's germline CDR1 is MNHEY and CDR2 SMNVEV (reference sequence). The CDR3 loop spans 14 amino acids. The CDR3 DNA reads as TGTGCCAGCAGTTTAATTGGACTAGCGGAGGACCAGTACTTC. It specifies CASSLIGLAEDQYF.

The rearrangement links TRBV20-1 to TRBJ2-5, with 9 bases identical to TRBD2. Per germline, CDR1 DFQATT and CDR2 SNEGSKA (reference sequence). The trim removed 3 bases at V and 5 bases at J, leaving 7 bases unmatched. CDR3 length: 14 residues. The chain's CDR3 is CSASGASGMETQYF. The CDR3 DNA reads as TGCAGTGCTAGTGGAGCTAGCGGGATGGAGACCCAGTACTTC.

The chain is built from TRBV9 and TRBJ2-7; D gene unclear. CDR1 and CDR2 from the germline V gene are SGDLS and YYNGEE. The CDR3 contains 14 residues. V was cut by 0 bases and J by 0 bases, with 7 bases left in between. CDR3 DNA sequence: TGTGCCAGCAGCGTAGGGGCGGACTCCTACGAGCAGTACTTC. This translates into CASSVGADSYEQYF. Looking up the rest from reference TRBV9 and TRBJ2-7 gives the full variable domain: DSGVTQTPKHLITATGQRVTLRCSPRSGDLSVYWYQQSLDQGLQFLIQYYNGEERAKGNILERFSAQQFPDLHSELNLSSLELGDSALYFCASSVGADSYEQYFGPGTRLTVT.

This clonotype was seen at least ten times. The chain joins TRBV4-1 to TRBJ2-1, with D possibly matching TRBD2 (6 bases). The CDR3 spans 11 residues. The ends were cut back, 5 bases at V and 10 bases at J, with 9 bases in the middle. CDR1 is MGHRA and CDR2 is YSYEKL in the germline V gene. CDR3 in DNA: TGCGCCAGCAGCGGTCGGGGGGAGCAGTTCTTC. It codes for CASSGRGEQFF.

This clonotype came up many times. This rearrangement joins TRBV18 to TRBJ2-7; D possibly corresponds to TRBD2 (5 bases). Germline loops: CDR1 KGHSH, CDR2 LQKENI. The V gene lost 3 bases and the J gene lost 4 bases, with 7 bases spanning the gap. The length of the CDR3 is 12 residues. DNA for the CDR3: TGTGCCAGCTCACCGGGGAGTTACGAGCAGTACTTC. The encoded protein is CASSPGSYEQYF. The variable domain in full, with the rest retrieved from reference TRBV18 and TRBJ2-7, is NAGVMQNPRHLVRRRGQEARLRCSPMKGHSHVYWYRQLPEEGLKFMVYLQKENIIDESGMPKERFSAEFPKEGPSILRIQQVVRGDSAAYFCASSPGSYEQYFGPGTRLTVT.

The sample holds a few counts of this clonotype. This chain joins TRBV29-1 and TRBJ1-1; D may be TRBD1 (6 bases). The CDR3 sequence is 14 residues long. Germline CDR1 SQVTM, CDR2 ANQGSEA. The V end lost 4 bases, the J end lost 5 bases, and 17 bases lay between the germline ends. This chain's CDR3 is CSVVKGESSTEAFF. CDR3 nucleotide sequence: TGCAGCGTTGTTAAGGGGGAGTCGTCGACTGAAGCTTTCTTT.

The chain links TRBV20-1 to TRBJ2-4; no definite D call. Trimming removed 1 base from V and 8 bases from J, with 12 bases in between. Germline CDR1 reads DFQATT; CDR2 reads SNEGSKA (reference sequence). The CDR3 length is 13 residues. CDR3 region: CSARAGLSDIQYF. The CDR3 nucleotides are TGCAGTGCTAGAGCGGGCCTGTCGGACATTCAGTACTTC.

In its sample, this clonotype was seen a few times. The gene calls are TRBV6-1 and TRBJ2-2; D is perhaps TRBD2 (5 bases). The germline gives CDR1 MNHNS, CDR2 SASEGT. The CDR3 totals 15 residues. V lost 5 bases and J lost 7, with 17 bases in between. The CDR3 is CASSPATLGGGELFF. DNA for the CDR3: TGTGCCAGCAGTCCTGCAACTCTCGGAGGCGGGGAGCTGTTTTTT.

The V call is TRBV20-1, the J call TRBJ1-5; 9 bases map to TRBD1. J was trimmed by 0 bases and V by 5 bases; bases with no gene match: 14. The CDR3 contains 18 residues. CDR1 is DFQATT, CDR2 SNEGSKA, per germline (reference sequence). The CDR3 DNA is TGCAGTGCTGCCACCGGGACAGGGCCGTTTTATAGCAATCAGCCCCAGCATTTT. Residues: CSAATGTGPFYSNQPQHF.